A single T cell receptor beta chain is shown here with its context. A junction boundary mismatches the germline segment, possibly from a read error. The CDR3 loop spans 17 amino acids. CDR1 is KGHSH, CDR2 LQKENI, per germline. The data originate from a study of blood T cell repertoires in COVID-19. Study as a whole: The origin of the acute and convalescent COVID-19 samples was the United States, Italy and Spain.

Repertoires were generated with immunoSEQ multiplex PCR, while TCRdb's copy carries only in-frame clones and drops some. This table has roughly 40,000 clones, roughly 85% appearing once. This clonotype originated in a woman in her sixties or seventies in a cohort sampled during active COVID-19. Source material: peripheral blood. This sequence joins TRBV18 and TRBJ1-1, with a weak D call TRBD1 (6 bases). For the CDR3, the DNA is TGTGCCAGCTCCCCACGACTACTGAGGGGGGGGAACACTGAAGCTTTCTTT. The encoded protein is CASSPRLLRGGNTEAFF.